The T cell receptor (beta chain) described here comes from a study of cytomegalovirus exposure and HLA in healthy donors. General study points: It was assumed in the presence/absence analyses that sequencing depth was roughly uniform across donors. Later on, an analysis showed TCR association rates differing by HLA locus, with DRB1 the most and HLA-C the fewest.

This clone was seen just once. Its specificity is unknown. The CDR3 runs to 15 residues. Trimming took 1 base from V and 3 from J, leaving 13 bases between them. Germline V gene sequence: CDR1 SGHTS, CDR2 YDEGEE. Both 60 Vbeta primers and 13 Jbeta primers went into the PCR. Per the authors' pipeline: Unique TCR beta chains totaled approximately 83 million in a later count, with roughly 11 million of them shared. Assay used: immunoSEQ multiplex PCR; TCRdb lists only in-frame clones, some missing. V and J calls plus clone size are reproduced from that table; the DNA served to infer D and trimming. The sample contains 170,000 or so clones, about 80% of which appear only once.

What was sequenced was PBMCs. This rearrangement joins TRBV5-8 to TRBJ1-2, with D perhaps TRBD1 (6 bases). The sequence derives from a boy younger than 18 in good health and CMV-seronegative. The CDR3 loop is CASSLRGALDYGYTF. The CDR3, as DNA: TGTGCCAGCAGCTTGCGGGGGGCACTTGACTATGGCTACACCTTC.